This TCR beta chain derives from a study of response to subunit inactivated influenza vaccine. TCRdb analysed the RT-PCR reads with MiXCR anew, one entry per CDR3 protein. The sample holds around 580,000 distinct CDR3 sequences; 12% are singletons and the top ten take roughly 10%. Study observations and caveats: Only a handful of new T cells, the authors suggested, are recruited with each seasonal influenza vaccination.

This clonotype was counted ten times or more. Its antigen is unknown. The TCR originated in a man aged 45-60 years who received an inactivated influenza vaccine. Sequenced here: PBMCs from blood, sampled on the day of vaccination.

The CDR3 DNA follows: TGTGCCAGCAGCCCATCGTGGGACAACTCCTACAATGAGCAGTTCTTC. This gives the protein CASSPSWDNSYNEQFF. This rearrangement joins TRBV14 to TRBJ2-1; D is possibly TRBD1 (6 bases). This CDR3 spans 16 amino acids. Germline V gene sequence: CDR1 SGHDN, CDR2 FVKESK. Deletions cut 4 bases from V and 0 bases from J, with 13 bases between.